This passage covers 26 T cell receptor beta chains from one sample sequenced in a study of monozygotic twins with inflammatory bowel disease. TCRdb derives one entry per CDR3 protein from the 5' RACE reads, leaving out DNA. Its table records roughly 120,000 distinct CDR3 sequences. Sequencing used blood. These receptors were collected from a human donor with ulcerative colitis or Crohn's disease, or a healthy co-twin of an affected twin (not recorded which).

The V gene is TRBV5-1, the J gene TRBJ2-7; the TCRdb call, TRBD2, lacks DNA for checking. CDR3 length: 19 amino acids. CDR1 and CDR2 (germline): SGHRS, YFSETQ. The chain's CDR3 is CASSVTGPSLAEGSYEQYF. Together with reference TRBV5-1 and TRBJ2-7, the CDR3 gives the full variable domain: KAGVTQTPRYLIKTRGQQVTLSCSPISGHRSVSWYQQTPGQGLQFLFEYFSETQRNKGNFPGRFSGRQFSNSRSEMNVSTLELGDSALYLCASSVTGPSLAEGSYEQYFGPGTRLTVT.

This chain links TRBV30 with TRBJ1-2; TCRdb names TRBD1, which stays unverified in the absence of DNA. The CDR3 loop spans 12 amino acids. Germline assignment: CDR1 GTSNPN and CDR2 SVGIG (reference sequence). CDR3 loop: CACSPGFQGYTF.

CDR3 residues: CSANSRSYEQYF. J is TRBJ2-7 and V is TRBV20-1; TCRdb gives TRBD2 as the D gene, but with no DNA this cannot be confirmed. The CDR3 has 12 amino acids. Germline loops: CDR1 DFQATT, CDR2 SNEGSKA (reference sequence).

This rearrangement joins TRBV9 to TRBJ2-3; TCRdb returns TRBD2, unconfirmable since there is no DNA. CDR1 is SGDLS and CDR2 is YYNGEE in the germline V gene. CDR3 length: 16 residues. CDR3 sequence reads: CASSPPSSGGADTQYF.

The chain employs TRBV9 and TRBJ2-5; the TCRdb call, TRBD2, lacks DNA for checking. Germline V gives CDR1 SGDLS, CDR2 YYNGEE. There are 19 residues in the CDR3. The CDR3 spells CASSIRLPGTSGSWETQYF.

The V gene is TRBV19, the J gene TRBJ1-5; TCRdb picks TRBD1, but there is no DNA to check that call. The CDR3 runs 15 residues. Per the germline V gene, CDR1 is LNHDA and CDR2 is SQIVND (reference sequence). The CDR3 spells CASNRRGVGNQPQHF.

V and J are TRBV7-2 and TRBJ2-1. CDR3 length: 17 residues. Germline V gene sequence: CDR1 SGHTA, CDR2 FQGNSA. The CDR3 region is CASSTTRAGATYNEQFF.

This rearrangement joins TRBV20-1 to TRBJ2-5; the D gene TCRdb calls, TRBD1, cannot be checked with no DNA. CDR1 DFQATT and CDR2 SNEGSKA come from the germline V gene (reference sequence). There are 16 residues in the CDR3. The CDR3 here is CSALFPPGPGKETQYF.

V usage is TRBV6-2 or TRBV6-3 and J usage is TRBJ2-2; no DNA is available, so the TRBD1 call from TCRdb remains unchecked. Germline V gene data show CDR1 as MNHEY and CDR2 as SVGEGT. The CDR3 has 19 amino acids. CDR3 loop: CASYPSKGTGRKNTGELFF.

The V gene is TRBV15, the J gene TRBJ1-3; there is no DNA to check the TCRdb D call of TRBD1. This CDR3 has 16 residues. Germline assignment: CDR1 LNHNV and CDR2 YYDKDF (reference sequence). This CDR3 reads CATSRDWAGGKNTIYF.

The rearrangement uses TRBV6-6 and TRBJ2-5; TCRdb lists TRBD1, though no DNA is available to test this call. CDR1 and CDR2 from the germline V gene are MNHNY and SVGAGI (reference sequence). This CDR3 contains 14 residues. The CDR3 here is CASMAGGDQETQYF.

V and J are TRBV7-2 and TRBJ2-7; TCRdb's D call of TRBD1 is untestable without DNA. The CDR3 spans 15 residues. Germline V gene lookup returns CDR1 SGHTA and CDR2 FQGNSA. The CDR3 protein is CASRGFGWGDYEQYF.

The V call is TRBV29-1, the J call TRBJ2-7; TCRdb's D call, TRBD2, is unchecked because there is no DNA. CDR1 and CDR2 from the germline V gene are SQVTM and ANQGSEA. The CDR3 loop spans 15 amino acids. The CDR3 loop is CSVVPGLAGTYEQYF.

This sequence joins TRBV5-1 and TRBJ2-5; TCRdb selects TRBD2, and the lack of DNA leaves this call unchecked. The CDR3 is made up of 17 amino acids. The V gene's germline CDR1 is SGHRS and CDR2 YFSETQ. CDR3 sequence reads: CASSLEAGRQYQETQYF.

This chain uses TRBV5-4 with TRBJ2-7; as DNA is missing, the TRBD2 call by TCRdb cannot be tested. The germline CDR1 and CDR2 sequences are SGHNT and YYREEE (reference sequence). The length of the CDR3 is 14 residues. The CDR3 loop is CASQAGRLSYEQYF.

The V and J genes are TRBV12-3 or TRBV12-4 and TRBJ2-1; TCRdb indicates TRBD2, and absent DNA this call remains unverified. The CDR3 loop spans 15 amino acids. Here the CDR3 reads CASVQIAGGYNEQFF.

J is TRBJ1-5 and V is TRBV27; as DNA is missing, the TRBD1 call by TCRdb cannot be tested. CDR1 and CDR2 (germline): MNHEY, SMNVEV (reference sequence). The CDR3 is 14 amino acids. The CDR3 region is CASRTGGIRQPQHF.

The chain's CDR3 is CPSSRGTGNPPQHF. This chain connects TRBV7-9 to TRBJ1-5; the TCRdb D gene call, TRBD1, has no DNA to confirm it. This CDR3 is built from 14 residues. The germline V gene encodes CDR1 SEHNR and CDR2 FQNEAQ (reference sequence).

The chain couples TRBV5-1 to TRBJ2-1; TCRdb calls TRBD1, which cannot be checked without DNA. Germline loops: CDR1 SGHRS, CDR2 YFSETQ. The CDR3 has 18 amino acids. The CDR3 loop reads CASNYRDQGAGRDSEQFF. The whole variable domain, remainder taken from reference TRBV5-1 and TRBJ2-1, is KAGVTQTPRYLIKTRGQQVTLSCSPISGHRSVSWYQQTPGQGLQFLFEYFSETQRNKGNFPGRFSGRQFSNSRSEMNVSTLELGDSALYLCASNYRDQGAGRDSEQFFGPGTRLTVL.

This chain links TRBV11-2 with TRBJ1-1; absent DNA, TCRdb's TRBD1 call cannot be checked. The CDR3 totals 16 residues. From germline, CDR1 is SGHAT and CDR2 FQNNGV. This CDR3 reads CASSLRWGHSNTEAFF. Full variable domain (remainder filled in from reference TRBV11-2 and TRBJ1-1): EAGVAQSPRYKIIEKRQSVAFWCNPISGHATLYWYQQILGQGPKLLIQFQNNGVVDDSQLPKDRFSAERLKGVDSTLKIQPAKLEDSAVYLCASSLRWGHSNTEAFFGQGTRLTVV.

The chain joins TRBV20-1 to TRBJ1-6. This CDR3 is 13 amino acids long. Germline V gives CDR1 DFQATT, CDR2 SNEGSKA (reference sequence). The CDR3 region is CSASVGGGSPLHF.

CDR3 in amino acids: CASSLRQANTEAFF. This sequence joins TRBV4-1 and TRBJ1-1; TCRdb's D gene call, TRBD1, goes unchecked for lack of DNA. This CDR3 spans 14 amino acids. Germline CDR1 is MGHRA and CDR2 is YSYEKL.

The rearrangement joins TRBV5-4 to TRBJ2-3; TCRdb reports TRBD1, a call that lacks DNA to check it against. The CDR3 has 16 amino acids. Germline V gene lookup returns CDR1 SGHNT and CDR2 YYREEE (reference sequence). The CDR3: CASSLGWGASTDTQYF.

The chain recombines TRBV27 with TRBJ2-3; lacking DNA, the TRBD2 call made by TCRdb goes unchecked. Germline assignment: CDR1 MNHEY and CDR2 SMNVEV (reference sequence). The CDR3 is 20 residues long. The CDR3 sequence: CASSLKPPGYSGGGTDTQYF.

The rearrangement uses TRBV19 and TRBJ2-1; TCRdb's assignment of TRBD1 cannot be checked, as there is no DNA. The CDR3 sequence is 16 residues long. Germline V gene lookup returns CDR1 LNHDA and CDR2 SQIVND (reference sequence). CDR3 sequence reads: CASSRAGIPSYNEQFF. The full variable domain, completed using reference TRBV19 and TRBJ2-1, is DGGITQSPKYLFRKEGQNVTLSCEQNLNHDAMYWYRQDPGQGLRLIYYSQIVNDFQKGDIAEGYSVSREKKESFPLTVTSAQKNPTAFYLCASSRAGIPSYNEQFFGPGTRLTVL.

By frequency, this clonotype is medium-sized. This chain connects TRBV7-2 to TRBJ2-1; TCRdb indicates TRBD1, and absent DNA this call remains unverified. The germline V gene has CDR1 SGHTA and CDR2 FQGNSA. This CDR3 contains 13 residues. The CDR3 spells CASSLAPGGEQFF.